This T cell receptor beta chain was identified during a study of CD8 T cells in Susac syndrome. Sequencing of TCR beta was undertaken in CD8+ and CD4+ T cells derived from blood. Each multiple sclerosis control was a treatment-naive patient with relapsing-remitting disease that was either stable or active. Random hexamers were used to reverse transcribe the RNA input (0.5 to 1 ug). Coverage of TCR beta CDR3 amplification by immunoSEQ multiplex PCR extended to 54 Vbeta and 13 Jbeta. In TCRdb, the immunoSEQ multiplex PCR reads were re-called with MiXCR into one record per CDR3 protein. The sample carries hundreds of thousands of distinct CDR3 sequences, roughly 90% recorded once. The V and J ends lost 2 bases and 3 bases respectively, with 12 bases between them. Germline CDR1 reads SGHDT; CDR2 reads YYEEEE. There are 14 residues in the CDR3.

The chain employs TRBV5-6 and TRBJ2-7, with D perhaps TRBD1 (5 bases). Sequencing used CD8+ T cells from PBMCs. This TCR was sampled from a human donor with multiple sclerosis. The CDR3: CASSFRARGYEQYF. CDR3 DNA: TGTGCCAGCAGCTTCCGGGCTAGGGGCTACGAGCAGTACTTC.